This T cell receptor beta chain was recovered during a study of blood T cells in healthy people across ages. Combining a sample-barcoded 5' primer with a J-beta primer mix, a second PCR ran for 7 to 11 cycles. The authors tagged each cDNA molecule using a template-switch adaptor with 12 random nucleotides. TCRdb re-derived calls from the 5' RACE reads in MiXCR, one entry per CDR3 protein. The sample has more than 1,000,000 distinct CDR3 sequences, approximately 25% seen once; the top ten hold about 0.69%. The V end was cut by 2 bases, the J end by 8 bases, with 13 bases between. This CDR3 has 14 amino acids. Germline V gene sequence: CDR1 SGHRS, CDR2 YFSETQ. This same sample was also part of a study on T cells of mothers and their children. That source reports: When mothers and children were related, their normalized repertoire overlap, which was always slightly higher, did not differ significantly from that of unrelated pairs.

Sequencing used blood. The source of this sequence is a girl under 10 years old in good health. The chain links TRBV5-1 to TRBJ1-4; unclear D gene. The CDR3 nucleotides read TGCGCCAGCAGCTTATCAGGCCCTCGGGAAAAACTGTTTTTT. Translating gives CASSLSGPREKLFF. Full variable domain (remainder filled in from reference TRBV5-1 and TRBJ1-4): KAGVTQTPRYLIKTRGQQVTLSCSPISGHRSVSWYQQTPGQGLQFLFEYFSETQRNKGNFPGRFSGRQFSNSRSEMNVSTLELGDSALYLCASSLSGPREKLFFGSGTQLSVL.